This TCR beta chain is from a study of T cells expressing NK-cell markers. Findings and caveats of the study: Expanded NKG2C+ T cell clones had unclear HCMV specificity.

From the 5' RACE reads, TCRdb lists one entry per CDR3 protein and no DNA. The repertoire table contains about 400,000 distinct CDR3 sequences. Notes on this clonotype: Its antigen is not identified.

This CDR3 has 13 amino acids. The germline V gene has CDR1 KGHDR and CDR2 SFDVKD. The chain carries TRBV24-1 and TRBJ2-1; TCRdb lists TRBD1, though no DNA is available to test this call. This TCR derives from a woman in her fifties or sixties in good health. Specimen: blood T cells: a sorted CD56 or NKG2C T cell subset, CD4+ or CD8+ T cells, or bulk PBMC T cells (not recorded which). This chain's CDR3 is CATSEAAGVEQFF.